This is a list of T cell receptor beta chains from one sample in a study of cytomegalovirus exposure and HLA in healthy donors. The repertoire was sequenced with immunoSEQ multiplex PCR; TCRdb's copy has only in-frame clones and lacks some. The top ten clones hold roughly 13% of a sample with about 150,000 clones, approximately 80% of them seen once. Sequenced input: PBMCs. Receptors were obtained from a man under 40 in good health and CMV-seropositive. Both conserved end residues are part of each CDR3. Each record gives: V gene, J gene, CDR3 protein.

V: TRBV6-5
J: TRBJ2-1
CDR3: CASSALAGGRDEQFF

V: TRBV9
J: TRBJ2-7
CDR3: CASSVLVGLAESYEQYF

V: TRBV6-6
J: TRBJ2-2
CDR3: CASNRLAGGAGELFF

V: TRBV5-5
J: TRBJ2-3
CDR3: CASSPGLATRTDTQYF

V: TRBV29-1
J: TRBJ1-2
CDR3: CSVRSTGDFTANYGYTF

V: TRBV4-2
J: TRBJ2-1
CDR3: CASSQFAGAKNNEQFF

V: TRBV4-2
J: TRBJ1-1
CDR3: CASSHPYGQGGTEAFF

V: TRBV11-3
J: TRBJ2-5
CDR3: CASSLSIVETQYF

V: TRBV7-2
J: TRBJ2-7
CDR3: CASSRIAGTGIDEQYF

V: TRBV13
J: TRBJ2-3
CDR3: CASSLRLGLAGGPADTQYF

V: TRBV27
J: TRBJ2-7
CDR3: CASSPSLGGVSYEQYF

V: TRBV7-8
J: TRBJ2-1
CDR3: CASSPSLADYNEQFF

V: TRBV7-6
J: TRBJ1-1
CDR3: CASSPRPGQSVTEAFF

V: TRBV19
J: TRBJ1-1
CDR3: CASKDSYTEAFF

V: TRBV12-1
J: TRBJ2-1
CDR3: CASSFEFHGTGGFEQFF

V: TRBV2
J: TRBJ1-5
CDR3: CASSAGQEGSNQPQHF

V: TRBV5-1
J: TRBJ2-1
CDR3: CASTRTGTNNEQFF

V: TRBV10-1
J: TRBJ2-2
CDR3: CASSTSRNTGELFF

V: TRBV11-2
J: TRBJ2-3
CDR3: CASSSGTSGSVSDTQYF

V: TRBV25-1
J: TRBJ2-5
CDR3: CASSGWTGGAQETQYF

V: TRBV11-3
J: TRBJ1-1
CDR3: CASSTDTHTEAFF

V: TRBV7-8
J: TRBJ2-3
CDR3: CASSLATGTGRNTDTQYF

V: TRBV28
J: TRBJ2-1
CDR3: CASDSGQGAHEQFF

V: TRBV7-6
J: TRBJ2-1
CDR3: CASSRTGLNEQFF

V: TRBV6-1
J: .
CDR3: CASSEALAADNEQYF

V: TRBV15
J: TRBJ2-2
CDR3: CASRVDTGELFF

V: TRBV19
J: TRBJ1-5
CDR3: CASSLRQRASNQPQHF

V: TRBV7-9
J: TRBJ1-1
CDR3: CASNLGWGGSNTEAFF

V: TRBV4-2
J: TRBJ2-2
CDR3: CASSQALLGIDTGELFF

V: TRBV6-4
J: TRBJ1-5
CDR3: CARLTPPDRGKCQPQHF

V: TRBV11-3
J: TRBJ2-2
CDR3: CASSKQSYGTGELFF

V: TRBV19
J: TRBJ1-1
CDR3: CASKAKGGNTEAFF

V: TRBV19
J: TRBJ2-7
CDR3: CASSFFSGGNSYEQYF

V: TRBV5-1
J: TRBJ2-1
CDR3: CASSLGHPSYNEQFF

V: TRBV19
J: TRBJ1-5
CDR3: CASSPQAEGGGNQPQHF

V: TRBV5-4
J: TRBJ2-3
CDR3: CASSAGQGFTDTQYF

V: TRBV5-4
J: TRBJ2-2
CDR3: CASSRDRGTGELFF

V: TRBV13
J: TRBJ1-4
CDR3: CASSPRTGRSEKLFF

V: TRBV7-8
J: TRBJ1-2
CDR3: CASSLSRGQFYGYTF

V: TRBV29-1
J: TRBJ2-7
CDR3: CSVTGQVADEQYF

V: TRBV29-1
J: TRBJ2-7
CDR3: CFFKQKAAYEQYF

V: TRBV11-2
J: TRBJ2-7
CDR3: CASSPAGGPYEQYF

V: TRBV4-1
J: TRBJ1-2
CDR3: CASSLGPSGVLVRGYTF

V: TRBV28
J: TRBJ2-7
CDR3: CASSLRSSYEQYF

V: TRBV19
J: TRBJ2-7
CDR3: CASSTTHRAFYEQYF

V: TRBV7-9
J: TRBJ2-7
CDR3: CASSPGGARNEQYF

V: TRBV12-5
J: TRBJ2-1
CDR3: CASGLANYNEQFF